One and the same sample provided the 31 T cell receptor beta chains below, sequenced in a study of T cells in Graves' hyperthyroidism and ophthalmopathy. There were TCR beta CDR3 regions amplified from RNA transcripts. The TCR CDR3 first-round RT-PCR relied on the HTBI primer set. TCRdb reprocessed the multiplex PCR reads via MiXCR and lists one record per CDR3 protein. Of 500,000 to 600,000 distinct CDR3 sequences listed, 46% are singletons. The sequenced material came from peripheral blood or thyroid tissue (not recorded which). Receptors originate from a woman aged 18-29 years with Graves' hyperthyroidism.

This chain links TRBV7-6 with TRBJ1-2; no firm D call. Germline assignment: CDR1 SGHVS and CDR2 FNYEAQ. Trimming stripped 3 bases from V and 12 bases from J, with 11 bases between. This CDR3 has 11 residues. The CDR3 sequence is CASSFNSGNTF. DNA of the CDR3: TGTGCCAGCAGCTTCAACTCTGGAAACACCTTC.

This sequence joins TRBV7-8 and TRBJ2-2, with D perhaps TRBD1 (6 bases). V lost 8 bases and J 4 bases, leaving 17 bases between the germline ends. CDR3 length: 15 residues. The germline gives CDR1 SGHVS, CDR2 FQNEAQ. The DNA for the CDR3 is TGTGCCAGCTGTTCAACAGGGACCGGCACCGGGGAGCTGTTTTTT. Encoded protein: CASCSTGTGTGELFF.

This chain connects TRBV15 to TRBJ2-5; 11 positions agree with TRBD2. V was pared by 3 bases and J by 5 bases, with 5 bases of the junction left unmatched. CDR1 LNHNV and CDR2 YYDKDF come from the germline V gene (reference sequence). CDR3 length equals 15 residues. Written as DNA, the CDR3 is TGTGCCACCAGCAGCTCGACTAGCGGGAAGGAGACCCAGTACTTC. Protein: CATSSSTSGKETQYF.

This clonotype occurred many times. The J gene is TRBJ2-2, the V gene TRBV4-3, with D perhaps matching TRBD1 (6 bases). The CDR3 runs 16 residues. In germline, CDR1 is LGHNA, CDR2 YSLEER. With 0 bases removed from V and 4 bases from J, the gap between germline ends came to 12 bases. The CDR3 reads CASSQDEAGATGELFF. The CDR3 DNA reads as TGCGCCAGCAGCCAAGATGAGGCAGGGGCCACCGGGGAGCTGTTTTTT.

The chain carries TRBV19 and TRBJ2-5; 7 bases align to TRBD1. Germline V CDR1 and CDR2: LNHDA, SQIVND (reference sequence). The CDR3 has 14 amino acids. J lost 5 bases, V lost 3 bases, and 6 bases had no gene match. CDR3 region: CASSIQQGLETQYF. The CDR3 DNA is TGTGCCAGTAGTATCCAACAGGGGCTGGAGACCCAGTACTTC.

This clonotype appeared many times. This chain connects TRBV6-2 or TRBV6-3 to TRBJ2-5; no clear D. Deletions cut 6 bases from V and 3 bases from J, with 17 bases between. Germline V gene lookup returns CDR1 MNHEY and CDR2 SVGEGT. CDR3 size: 15 residues. The CDR3 sequence is CASSQSNLGEETQYF. CDR3 DNA: TGTGCCAGCAGCCAGAGTAACCTCGGCGAAGAGACCCAGTACTTC.

This clonotype was observed a handful of times. Being one base from a much bigger clone, this may be a read error. The chain links TRBV7-9 to TRBJ2-7; 10 nucleotides line up with TRBD1. CDR1 is SEHNR, CDR2 FQNEAQ, per germline (reference sequence). This CDR3 has 15 residues. The CDR3 coding sequence is TGTGCCAACAGCCCCCGGGACAGGGGATGGTACGAGCAGTACTTC. It codes for CANSPRDRGWYEQYF.

A word on this clonotype: With a much larger clone just one base away, this may be a read error. The chain uses TRBV19 and TRBJ2-2, with D uncertain. Germline V gene data show CDR1 as LNHDA and CDR2 as SQIVND (reference sequence). The CDR3 runs 15 residues. In DNA, the CDR3 is TGTGCCAGTAGTATTTGGGAATCGAACACCAGGGAGCTGTTTTTT. This sequence encodes CASSIWESNTRELFF.

V gene TRBV20-1 combines with J gene TRBJ2-6; TRBD2 aligns across 7 bases. This CDR3 spans 17 amino acids. The germline V gene has CDR1 DFQATT and CDR2 SNEGSKA (reference sequence). The trim removed 1 base at V and 4 bases at J, leaving 10 bases unmatched. CDR3 DNA: TGCAGTGCTAGAGGGGCCGGGAGGACCACCGGGGCCAACGTCCTGACTTTC. Amino acid sequence: CSARGAGRTTGANVLTF.

This clonotype came up many times. V and J are TRBV29-1 and TRBJ2-5; 7 positions match TRBD2. The J call is in doubt because the DNA end fits TRBJ2-3 better. This CDR3 region has 13 residues. Germline-derived CDR1 and CDR2 are SQVTM and ANQGSEA. In DNA form, the CDR3 reads TGCAGCGTTGACGCGGGAGCCACAGATACGCAGTATTTT. It yields the protein CSVDAGATDTQYF.

This clonotype was picked up one time. The V gene is TRBV29-1, the J gene TRBJ1-2; 9 bases agree with TRBD1. From germline, CDR1 is SQVTM and CDR2 ANQGSEA. This CDR3 comprises 14 residues. CDR3 in DNA: TGCGCCAGCGGGACAGGGATGGAAAACTATGGCTACACCTTC. Amino acid sequence: CASGTGMENYGYTF.

This clonotype was observed at least ten times. The V and J genes are TRBV3-1 and TRBJ1-1; TRBD1 agrees at 8 bases. Germline CDR1 LGHDT, CDR2 YNNKEL (reference sequence). The CDR3 sequence is 15 residues long. The V segment lost 3 bases and the J segment 1 base; nucleotides outside the gene matches: 4. The CDR3 DNA follows: TGTGCCAGCAGCCAGTTGGACAGGGAGAACACTGAAGCTTTCTTT. Protein product: CASSQLDRENTEAFF.

The chain joins TRBV12-3 or TRBV12-4 to TRBJ2-3; D remains ambiguous. This CDR3 spans 14 amino acids. The V end was cut by 3 bases, the J end by 2 bases, with 9 bases between. The CDR3 bases are TGTGCCAGCAGTTTGTCCACGACCACAGATACGCAGTATTTT. It yields the protein CASSLSTTTDTQYF.

The sample holds many counts of this clonotype. The rearrangement links TRBV7-9 to TRBJ2-5, with D perhaps matching TRBD2 (5 bases). The CDR3 spans 15 residues. The germline gives CDR1 SEHNR, CDR2 FQNEAQ (reference sequence). Trimming cost V 4 bases and J 2 bases, with 14 bases left between them. CDR3 nucleotide sequence: TGTGCCAGCAGCTCCGTGGCGTCGGGGCAAGAGACCCAGTACTTC. This encodes CASSSVASGQETQYF.

This sequence joins TRBV2 and TRBJ1-1, with 9 bases lining up with TRBD1. The CDR3 runs 14 residues. The V and J ends lost 9 bases and 8 bases, in that order; junction bases with no gene match: 13. Germline assignment: CDR1 SNHLY and CDR2 FYNNEI. The CDR3 nucleotides are TGTGCCAGAGGATCGACAGGGGGGGGGCTCGAAGCTTTCTTT. As protein: CARGSTGGGLEAFF.

The count of this clonotype is one. V usage is TRBV4-2 and J usage is TRBJ1-2; D uncertain. CDR1 is LGHNA and CDR2 is YNFKEQ in the germline V gene. This CDR3 comprises 13 residues. V gave up 1 base and J gave up 8 bases, with 11 bases separating them. The CDR3, as DNA: TGTGCCAGCAGCCAAGGGGTGGGCCGCGGCTACACCTTC. Protein sequence: CASSQGVGRGYTF.

Ten or more counts support this clonotype. The chain joins TRBV12-3 or TRBV12-4 to TRBJ1-2; TRBD1 might be the D (6 bases). This CDR3 has 16 amino acids. The V end lost 2 bases, the J end lost 2 bases, and 15 bases lay between the germline ends. The CDR3 sequence: CASSLRGAEVNYGYTF. The CDR3 bases are TGTGCCAGCAGTTTACGGGGGGCGGAGGTAAACTATGGCTACACCTTC.

The chain recombines TRBV2 with TRBJ1-3, with D possibly matching TRBD1 (6 bases). Germline lookup yields CDR1 SNHLY and CDR2 FYNNEI. V lost 8 bases and J 2 bases, leaving 19 bases between the germline ends. This CDR3 is built from 16 residues. CDR3 residues: CASSPPAGVPGNTIYF. Written as DNA, the CDR3 is TGTGCCAGCTCACCACCAGCAGGGGTCCCTGGAAACACCATATATTTT.

This clonotype was observed once. The chain employs TRBV5-1 and TRBJ2-5; possibly TRBD1 for D (7 bases). CDR3 length: 14 amino acids. Germline values: CDR1 SGHRS, CDR2 YFSETQ. V shed 4 bases and J shed 4 bases, with 14 bases lying between them. CDR3 DNA sequence: TGCGCCAGCAGCAGGGGGGACAGCAGAGAGACCCAGTACTTC. Translated: CASSRGDSRETQYF.

The chain uses TRBV14 and TRBJ2-7; 8 bases map to TRBD1. The DNA end lines up better with TRBJ2-1; the J call may be wrong. The CDR3 runs to 15 residues. Looked up from germline, CDR1 is SGHDN and CDR2 is FVKESK. The CDR3 bases are TGTGCCAGCAGCCAAGGCGGACAGGGTTTCTATGAGCAGTTCTTC. Amino acid sequence: CASSQGGQGFYEQFF.

The V and J genes are TRBV19 and TRBJ1-4, with a possible D match to TRBD1 (6 bases). Trimming removed 7 bases at V and 6 bases at J, with 18 bases between. The CDR3 covers 15 residues. Per the germline V gene, CDR1 is LNHDA and CDR2 is SQIVND (reference sequence). CDR3 protein: CASITHGEGDEKLFF. Here the CDR3 DNA reads TGTGCCAGTATCACCCACGGGGAGGGGGATGAAAAACTGTTTTTT.

This clonotype occurred many times. The V and J genes are TRBV11-3 and TRBJ2-6; D is uncertain. Germline V CDR1 and CDR2: SGHNT, YENEEA. This CDR3 has 16 amino acids. With 0 bases removed from V and 1 base from J, the gap between germline ends came to 7 bases. CDR3 bases: TGTGCCAGCAGCTTAGATTCGTGGTCTGGGGCCAACGTCCTGACTTTC. It codes for CASSLDSWSGANVLTF.

A few counts support this clonotype. The V and J genes are TRBV12-5 and TRBJ1-4, with 10 bases identical to TRBD1. The length of the CDR3 is 18 residues. Germline V gives CDR1 LGHNT, CDR2 FRNRAP. The V and J ends lost 1 base and 4 bases, in that order; junction bases with no gene match: 9. DNA of the CDR3: TGTGCTAGTGGTTTGGCCTTGGTTGGGACAGGGGATAATGAAAAACTGTTTTTT. Its translation is CASGLALVGTGDNEKLFF.

The table lists this clonotype with many counts. This sequence joins TRBV2 and TRBJ1-5; no definite D call. V dropped 7 bases and J dropped 0 bases, with 7 bases sitting between them. The CDR3 totals 13 residues. Germline V lookup: CDR1 SNHLY, CDR2 FYNNEI. CDR3 protein: CASTFYSNQPQHF. CDR3 nucleotide sequence: TGTGCCAGCACTTTTTATAGCAATCAGCCCCAGCATTTT.

This sequence joins TRBV7-6 and TRBJ2-7, with 7 bases lining up with TRBD2. With 2 bases clipped from V and 7 bases from J, the junction kept 5 bases outside the gene matches. The CDR3 extends over 13 amino acids. The V gene's germline CDR1 is SGHVS and CDR2 FNYEAQ. The CDR3 loop is CASSLYGLDEQYF. CDR3 bases: TGTGCCAGCAGCTTATACGGACTAGATGAGCAGTACTTC.

V gene TRBV7-6 combines with J gene TRBJ1-3; TRBD1 matches at 10 bases. Germline loops: CDR1 SGHVS, CDR2 FNYEAQ. J was trimmed by 2 bases and V by 4 bases; bases with no gene match: 11. The CDR3 covers 18 residues. CDR3 in amino acids: CASSWTSTGTGAGNTIYF. CDR3 nucleotides: TGTGCCAGCAGCTGGACTAGCACCGGGACAGGGGCTGGAAACACCATATATTTT.

The V call is TRBV2, the J call TRBJ2-7; D gene unclear. The germline V and J ends were trimmed by 4 bases and 5 bases, with 9 bases remaining between them. The CDR3 is made up of 12 amino acids. Germline V lookup: CDR1 SNHLY, CDR2 FYNNEI. The CDR3 is CASSVVEDEQYF. As DNA, the CDR3 is TGTGCCAGCAGTGTAGTTGAGGACGAGCAGTACTTC.

There are a few counts of this clonotype. The J gene is TRBJ2-7, the V gene TRBV2, with a weak D call TRBD2 (5 bases). The CDR3 consists of 16 residues. The germline V gene encodes CDR1 SNHLY and CDR2 FYNNEI. Trimming removed 3 bases from V and 0 bases from J, with 15 bases in between. CDR3 nucleotides: TGTGCCAGCAGTGAGGACTTACGGGATAGCTCCTACGAGCAGTACTTC. Its protein product is CASSEDLRDSSYEQYF.

Turning to this clonotype: A single base separates this from a much larger clone, so it may be a read error. The chain is built from TRBV11-2 and TRBJ2-3; D is undetermined. The germline V gene encodes CDR1 SGHAT and CDR2 FQNNGV. The CDR3 is 14 amino acids. The CDR3 region is CASSLLSGTDTRYF. CDR3 nucleotide sequence: TGTGCCAGCAGCCTCCTTTCCGGCACAGATACGCGGTATTTT. Using reference TRBV11-2 and TRBJ2-3 for the parts outside the CDR3, the full variable domain is EAGVAQSPRYKIIEKRQSVAFWCNPISGHATLYWYQQILGQGPKLLIQFQNNGVVDDSQLPKDRFSAERLKGVDSTLKIQPAKLEDSAVYLCASSLLSGTDTRYFGPGTRLTVL.

The CDR3 nucleotides are TGCAGTGCCATTCTGCGGGAGGGCTTGGCCAACGTCCTGACTTTC. Protein sequence: CSAILREGLANVLTF. The J gene is TRBJ2-6, the V gene TRBV20-1; 9 bases agree with TRBD2. The V gene's germline CDR1 is DFQATT and CDR2 SNEGSKA (reference sequence). CDR3 size: 15 residues. J lost 6 bases, V lost 6 bases, and 9 bases had no gene match.

This sequence joins TRBV2 and TRBJ2-1, with 11 bases that match TRBD2. The CDR3 extends over 17 amino acids. Germline V lookup: CDR1 SNHLY, CDR2 FYNNEI. V lost 3 bases and J lost 11; bases outside the gene matches: 15. In nucleotides, the CDR3 is TGTGCCAGCAGTGACCGGGTCGGGCTAGCGGGAGGTTCCCAGCAGTTCTTC. Protein sequence: CASSDRVGLAGGSQQFF.